This TCR beta chain was identified in a study of blood T cell repertoires in COVID-19. Study summary: The origin of the acute and convalescent COVID-19 samples was the United States, Italy and Spain. PBMCs, B-cell-depleted T cells, or T cells provided the cDNA or gDNA that made up the material.

As originally analysed: Counts of nucleated cells, estimated from reference gene primer amplification, were obtained. Libraries were prepared by immunoSEQ multiplex PCR; TCRdb keeps only in-frame clonotypes and omits some of them. The DNA gave D and trimming, while V, J and clone size come from that table. The sample includes approximately 140,000 clones, roughly 80% of them seen just once. The CDR3 totals 15 residues. Trimming took 4 bases from V and 0 from J, leaving 12 bases between them. Germline V gene sequence: CDR1 SEHNR, CDR2 FQNEAQ (reference sequence). The chain couples TRBV7-9 to TRBJ1-1, with D unclear. This clonotype originated in a human donor with acute or convalescent COVID-19. The donor label of this sample is uncertain. The specimen was peripheral blood. CDR3 DNA: TGTGCCAGCAGCTCTTCCATGGAGATGAACACTGAAGCTTTCTTT. Its translation is CASSSSMEMNTEAFF.